Presented here are 22 T cell receptor beta chains from one specimen sequenced in a study of PD-1 blockade in classical Hodgkin lymphoma. Assay used: immunoSEQ multiplex PCR; TCRdb lists only in-frame clones, some missing. The sample gives just under 65,000 clones, about 89% of which show up once; over 9% is in the top ten. Time point reported: cycle 4 day 1 (C4D1), after 6 weeks of nivolumab. The patients all showed relapse after autologous stem cell transplantation, while their brentuximab vedotin exposure varied. Here the sequenced sample was peripheral blood mononuclear cells (PBMCs), taken before the fourth cycle of nivolumab. The receptors originated from a human donor with classical Hodgkin lymphoma.

The rearrangement joins TRBV6-1 to TRBJ2-3; D gene uncertain. Germline lookup yields CDR1 MNHNS and CDR2 SASEGT. Trimming took 0 bases from V and 0 from J, leaving 10 bases between them. The CDR3 has 16 residues. The CDR3: CASSEALWGSTDTQYF. In nucleotides, the CDR3 is TGTGCCAGCAGTGAAGCGCTTTGGGGAAGCACAGATACGCAGTATTTT.

The chain employs TRBV27 and TRBJ2-5; no firm D call. The CDR3 is 14 amino acids. V gave up 7 bases and J gave up 6 bases, with 18 bases separating them. Germline CDR1 and CDR2: MNHEY and SMNVEV (reference sequence). In nucleotides, the CDR3 is TGTGCCAGCACTGTGATTTACGGTGACCAGACCCAGTACTTC. Translated: CASTVIYGDQTQYF.

The rearrangement links TRBV2 to TRBJ1-1; D is uncertain. V was cut by 2 bases and J by 4 bases, with 5 bases left in between. This CDR3 contains 12 residues. Germline CDR1 and CDR2: SNHLY and FYNNEI. The DNA of the CDR3 is TGTGCCAGCAGTGAAACGGGCACTGAAGCTTTCTTT. It encodes CASSETGTEAFF.

This clone was seen only a few times. CDR3 in amino acids: CASRGLSLDYEQYF. DNA of the CDR3: TGTGCCAGCAGAGGACTCTCCCTGGACTACGAGCAGTACTTC. J is TRBJ2-7 and V is TRBV2, with D possibly being TRBD2 (5 bases). This CDR3 is built from 14 residues. The germline V gene encodes CDR1 SNHLY and CDR2 FYNNEI. Deletions cut 6 bases from V and 3 bases from J, with 15 bases between.

The chain couples TRBV30 to TRBJ2-5, with D unclear. Germline V CDR1 and CDR2: GTSNPN, SVGIG (reference sequence). V was cut by 6 bases and J by 2 bases, with 19 bases left in between. The CDR3 has 15 residues. In DNA, the CDR3 is TGTGCCTGCTCAAGGCCTAAGCGTTCACAAGAGACCCAGTACTTC. It specifies CACSRPKRSQETQYF.

The chain joins TRBV27 to TRBJ1-5; TRBD1 might be the D (6 bases). V shed 4 bases and J shed 5 bases, with 12 bases lying between them. Germline-derived CDR1 and CDR2 are MNHEY and SMNVEV (reference sequence). The CDR3 is 14 residues long. The CDR3 loop is CASSWEGGDQPQHF. DNA for the CDR3: TGTGCCAGCAGTTGGGAGGGGGGTGATCAGCCCCAGCATTTT.

The rearrangement uses TRBV30 and TRBJ2-5; D unresolved. Germline CDR1 and CDR2: GTSNPN and SVGIG (reference sequence). The length of the CDR3 is 13 residues. Trimming shortened V by 0 bases and J by 1 base, and 6 bases separated the two germline ends. The CDR3 region is CAWSVLTQETQYF. The DNA for the CDR3 is TGTGCCTGGAGTGTACTTACCCAAGAGACCCAGTACTTC.

The chain uses TRBV7-2 and TRBJ2-3; the match to TRBD2 covers 7 bases. Trimming took 1 base from V and 0 from J; bases not matched to a gene: 4. The CDR3 spans 16 residues. CDR1 and CDR2 from the germline V gene are SGHTA and FQGNSA. In nucleotides, the CDR3 is TGTGCCAGCAGCTTAGGGAGAGCGGGGAGCACAGATACGCAGTATTTT. This gives the protein CASSLGRAGSTDTQYF.

The rearrangement links TRBV28 to TRBJ1-2, with D unresolved. V dropped 4 bases and J dropped 4 bases, with 13 bases sitting between them. Per germline, CDR1 MDHEN and CDR2 SYDVKM. CDR3 length: 14 residues. CDR3 nucleotides: TGTGCCAGCAGTTCAGACGGAGGGCCCTATGGCTACACCTTC. Translating it yields CASSSDGGPYGYTF.

As regards this clone: One end of the junction does not line up with germline, which may come from a read error. V is TRBV19 and J is TRBJ1-2; D remains unclear. The CDR3 extends over 16 amino acids. Germline V gene sequence: CDR1 LNHDA, CDR2 SQIVND (reference sequence). The CDR3 DNA follows: TGTGCCAGTAGTATAGGGCAATCGGAGGACGGAGGATTCCCCCTCTTC. Translated, it gives CASSIGQSEDGGFPLF.

This chain connects TRBV6-1 to TRBJ1-4; D is uncertain. The germline CDR1 and CDR2 sequences are MNHNS and SASEGT. V lost 3 bases, J lost 13 bases, and 12 bases lay in between. The length of the CDR3 is 12 residues. The CDR3 here is CASSETSRGLFF. For the CDR3, the DNA is TGTGCCAGCAGTGAGACGTCTAGAGGACTGTTTTTT.

This clone was detected a few times. The V and J genes are TRBV25-1 and TRBJ1-1, with TRBD1 as a possible D gene (5 bases). Germline CDR1 reads MGHDK; CDR2 reads SYGVNS. The CDR3 is 13 residues long. V was shortened by 4 bases and J by 2 bases, with 8 bases between the two germline ends. The CDR3 DNA follows: TGTGCCAGCAGTGGACAGCCTAACACTGAAGCTTTCTTT. Protein sequence: CASSGQPNTEAFF.

For the CDR3, the DNA is TGTGCCAGCAGCCCTTCCCGGGGGCTGTCCGGGGATTCACCCCTCCACTTT. It is translated as CASSPSRGLSGDSPLHF. The gene calls are TRBV7-9 and TRBJ1-6; possible D gene TRBD1, 6 bases. Trimming stripped 5 bases from V and 8 bases from J, with 22 bases between. CDR1 and CDR2 from the germline V gene are SEHNR and FQNEAQ (reference sequence). The CDR3 has 17 residues.

V is TRBV11-2 and J is TRBJ2-1; 10 bases agree with TRBD2. The length of the CDR3 is 16 residues. Germline CDR1 and CDR2: SGHAT and FQNNGV. The ends lost 8 bases at V and 10 bases at J; junction bases unmatched: 17. CDR3 protein: CASAPDSGGGYLEQFF. CDR3 bases: TGTGCCAGCGCCCCGGACAGCGGGGGGGGCTATCTCGAGCAGTTCTTC. The complete variable domain, with remaining parts taken from reference TRBV11-2 and TRBJ2-1, reads EAGVAQSPRYKIIEKRQSVAFWCNPISGHATLYWYQQILGQGPKLLIQFQNNGVVDDSQLPKDRFSAERLKGVDSTLKIQPAKLEDSAVYLCASAPDSGGGYLEQFFGPGTRLTVL.

The sample holds one count of this clone. V is TRBV5-6 and J is TRBJ1-1; no definite D call. The germline V gene has CDR1 SGHDT and CDR2 YYEEEE. Trimming shortened V by 4 bases and J by 2 bases, and 18 bases separated the two germline ends. This CDR3 is built from 16 residues. This CDR3 is CASSRWEGRRNTEAFF. CDR3 nucleotide sequence: TGTGCCAGCAGCCGTTGGGAGGGCCGACGAAACACTGAAGCTTTCTTT.

This clone was observed a single time. The V and J genes are TRBV7-2 and TRBJ2-5; weak D call: TRBD2 (7 bases). Trimming stripped 9 bases from V and 2 bases from J, with 19 bases between. The CDR3 runs 15 residues. Germline CDR1 reads SGHTA; CDR2 reads FQGNSA. The CDR3 nucleotides read TGTGCCAGTCAAAGGGGGGGCTGGCTACAAGAGACCCAGTACTTC. Translation gives CASQRGGWLQETQYF. The full variable domain, completed using reference TRBV7-2 and TRBJ2-5, is GAGVSQSPSNKVTEKGKDVELRCDPISGHTALYWYRQSLGQGLEFLIYFQGNSAPDKSGLPSDRFSAERTGGSVSTLTIQRTQQEDSAVYLCASQRGGWLQETQYFGPGTRLLVL.

This chain uses TRBV5-1 with TRBJ1-4, with unresolved D. CDR1 is SGHRS and CDR2 is YFSETQ in the germline V gene. V lost 0 bases, J lost 8 bases, and 8 bases lay in between. The CDR3 totals 13 residues. The CDR3, as DNA: TGCGCCAGCAGCTTGGGCCAGGCCGAAAAACTGTTTTTT. Translated, it gives CASSLGQAEKLFF.

The CDR3 region has the DNA TGTGCCAGCAGCTCGCCGGAAGGACCAGATACGCAGTATTTT. Translation: CASSSPEGPDTQYF. The chain is built from TRBV5-6 and TRBJ2-3; no firm D call. With 3 bases removed from V and 4 bases from J, the gap between germline ends came to 12 bases. The CDR3 is 14 residues long. Germline V CDR1 and CDR2: SGHDT, YYEEEE.

The chain uses TRBV5-6 and TRBJ1-1; 7 nucleotides align to TRBD1. From germline, CDR1 is SGHDT and CDR2 YYEEEE. The trim removed 2 bases at V and 4 bases at J, leaving 2 bases unmatched. The CDR3 length is 13 residues. The CDR3 protein is CASSFDRVTEAFF. DNA for the CDR3: TGTGCCAGCAGCTTTGACAGGGTCACTGAAGCTTTCTTT.

The chain combines TRBV6-5 with TRBJ2-2, with D perhaps TRBD1 or TRBD2 (6 bases each). V lost 2 bases, J lost 3 bases, and 10 bases lay in between. CDR1 is MNHEY, CDR2 SVGAGI, per germline. The CDR3 is 15 residues long. The CDR3 region has the DNA TGTGCCAGCAGTTACGGGGGGCGGGACACCGGGGAGCTGTTTTTT. Translating gives CASSYGGRDTGELFF.

The CDR3 loop is CASRATGIDEKLFF. CDR3 in DNA: TGTGCCAGCAGAGCCACAGGGATAGATGAAAAACTGTTTTTT. The chain links TRBV6-5 to TRBJ1-4; D is possibly TRBD1 (6 bases). From germline, CDR1 is MNHEY and CDR2 SVGAGI. This CDR3 contains 14 residues. Trimming stripped 6 bases from V and 6 bases from J, with 14 bases between.

V usage is TRBV30 and J usage is TRBJ1-6, with TRBD1 identical over 10 bases. The junction had 10 bases not matched to a gene; V was cut back by 5 bases and J by 9 bases. This CDR3 is 15 amino acids long. The germline CDR1 and CDR2 sequences are GTSNPN and SVGIG (reference sequence). CDR3 loop: CAWGSGTGVSSPLHF. CDR3 bases: TGTGCCTGGGGGTCCGGGACAGGGGTTTCTTCACCCCTCCACTTT.